These 2 T cell receptor beta chains were sequenced from one sample in a study of CD8+CD57+ T cells in acquired aplastic anemia. The study profiled TCR beta VDJ and CDR3 using genomic DNA as template. TCRdb passed the reads through MiXCR, listing each CDR3 protein once. The table has 75,000 to 90,000 distinct CDR3 sequences, approximately 46% seen once. The sequencing sample was made of sorted CD4+, CD8+, or CD8+CD57+ T cells (not recorded which) from PBMCs. The source of these receptors is a human donor in good health, serving as a control.

The V and J genes are TRBV12-3 or TRBV12-4 and TRBJ2-2; possibly TRBD1 for D (6 bases). The ends were cut back, 6 bases at V and 0 bases at J, with 14 bases in the middle. The CDR3 length is 16 residues. CDR3 residues: CASSRNEGANTGELFF. As DNA, the CDR3 is TGTGCCAGCAGCCGTAACGAGGGGGCGAACACCGGGGAGCTGTTTTTT.

Comments on this clonotype: Being one base from a much bigger clone, this may be a read error. A read error is likely, as this CDR3 ends without the conserved phenylalanine or tryptophan. V gene TRBV5-6 combines with J gene TRBJ2-7; no definite D call. This CDR3 comprises 13 residues. Germline values: CDR1 SGHDT, CDR2 YYEEEE. Trimming removed 0 bases from V and 3 bases from J, with 7 bases in between. CDR3 in amino acids: CASSLDGDYEQYL. For the CDR3, the DNA is TGTGCCAGCAGCTTGGACGGTGACTACGAGCAGTACCTC.